The 24 T cell receptor beta chains below were found in one sample sequenced in a study of blood T cell repertoires in COVID-19. Sequenced by immunoSEQ multiplex PCR; TCRdb stores in-frame clones only, minus some. Of some 220,000 clones listed, 87% were seen once; the top ten hold 10% to 15%. Sequenced material: peripheral blood. All receptors come from a woman between 18 and 30 years old who had recovered from COVID-19.

For this clone: Different DNA sequences within this sample yield the same CDR3. The chain has TRBV12-3 or TRBV12-4 and TRBJ1-2, with no clear D. CDR3 length equals 13 residues. Trimming left V 1 base short and J 3 bases short, with 6 bases between. The CDR3 DNA follows: TGTGCCAGCAGTTTAGGCGGCGACTATGGCTACACCTTC. Translation: CASSLGGDYGYTF.

This sequence joins TRBV5-1 and TRBJ2-6; 7 nucleotides match TRBD1. This CDR3 has 15 residues. Germline CDR1 is SGHRS and CDR2 is YFSETQ. J gave up 2 bases and V 3 bases, and 2 bases lay outside the gene matches. The CDR3 DNA follows: TGCGCCAGCAGCTCAACAGGGGCTGGGGCCAACGTCCTGACTTTC. This translates into CASSSTGAGANVLTF.

This chain joins TRBV25-1 and TRBJ2-2; D possibly corresponds to TRBD2 (5 bases). Germline values: CDR1 MGHDK, CDR2 SYGVNS. The length of the CDR3 is 11 residues. The V end was cut by 6 bases, the J end by 7 bases, with 6 bases between. This chain's CDR3 is CASRGSGELFF. The CDR3 bases are TGTGCCAGCAGGGGGAGCGGGGAGCTGTTTTTT.

The gene calls are TRBV9 and TRBJ1-1; 8 bases are a match to TRBD1. This CDR3 comprises 18 residues. The V and J ends lost 4 bases and 4 bases, in that order; junction bases with no gene match: 18. Germline CDR1 and CDR2: SGDLS and YYNGEE. Here the CDR3 DNA reads TGTGCCAGCAGCCCGACGAGGAGGGCAGGGGGCGCGGGCACTGAAGCTTTCTTT. This translates into CASSPTRRAGGAGTEAFF. Looking up the rest from reference TRBV9 and TRBJ1-1 gives the full variable domain: DSGVTQTPKHLITATGQRVTLRCSPRSGDLSVYWYQQSLDQGLQFLIQYYNGEERAKGNILERFSAQQFPDLHSELNLSSLELGDSALYFCASSPTRRAGGAGTEAFFGQGTRLTVV.

The chain combines TRBV6-6 with TRBJ1-1, with D maybe TRBD1 (6 bases). This CDR3 comprises 12 residues. The germline V gene has CDR1 MNHNY and CDR2 SVGAGI (reference sequence). V dropped 9 bases and J dropped 0 bases, with 8 bases sitting between them. The chain's CDR3 is CASRGMNTEAFF. DNA for the CDR3: TGTGCCAGTAGGGGGATGAACACTGAAGCTTTCTTT.

The J gene is TRBJ1-3, the V gene TRBV30; possibly TRBD1 for D (5 bases). The V end was cut by 4 bases, the J end by 1 base, with 17 bases between. This CDR3 has 16 residues. The germline V gene has CDR1 GTSNPN and CDR2 SVGIG (reference sequence). For the CDR3, the DNA is TGTGCCTGGATCCCCATTGGGGGGATTTCTGGAAACACCATATATTTT. Translating it yields CAWIPIGGISGNTIYF. The full variable domain, in which reference TRBV30 and TRBJ1-3 provide the parts outside the CDR3, is SQTIHQWPATLVQPVGSPLSLECTVEGTSNPNLYWYRQAAGRGLQLLFYSVGIGQISSEVPQNLSASRPQDRQFILSSKKLLLSDSGFYLCAWIPIGGISGNTIYFGEGSWLTVV.

The chain employs TRBV27 and TRBJ1-2; no reliable D call. The CDR3 covers 13 residues. Trimming stripped 2 bases from V and 6 bases from J, with 10 bases between. Germline CDR1 and CDR2: MNHEY and SMNVEV (reference sequence). CDR3 in amino acids: CASSLTGTDGYTF. In nucleotides, the CDR3 is TGTGCCAGCAGTTTAACGGGTACCGATGGCTACACCTTC.

The V gene is TRBV29-1, the J gene TRBJ1-1; possible D gene TRBD1, 5 bases. Germline loops: CDR1 SQVTM, CDR2 ANQGSEA. The V end lost 2 bases, the J end lost 5 bases, and 12 bases lay between the germline ends. The CDR3 spans 13 residues. The CDR3 coding sequence is TGCAGCGTTGAAAAGGGGTTGGGAACTGAAGCTTTCTTT. This codes for CSVEKGLGTEAFF.

CDR3 sequence: CAWSVRTGYQPQHF. For the CDR3, the DNA is TGTGCCTGGAGTGTACGGACAGGATATCAGCCCCAGCATTTT. The chain recombines TRBV30 with TRBJ1-5; TRBD1 matches at 7 bases. CDR3 length: 14 residues. CDR1 GTSNPN and CDR2 SVGIG come from the germline V gene (reference sequence). J lost 5 bases, V lost 0 bases, and 4 bases had no gene match.

The DNA of the CDR3 is TGTGCCAGCAGCGTAGTGGACAGGGGTGCAGATACGCAGTATTTT. It specifies CASSVVDRGADTQYF. The rearrangement joins TRBV9 to TRBJ2-3; TRBD1 agrees at 9 bases. The V gene end was trimmed by 0 bases and the J gene end by 4 bases; junction bases not matched to a gene: 3. This CDR3 is built from 15 residues. Per germline, CDR1 SGDLS and CDR2 YYNGEE. Full variable domain (remainder filled in from reference TRBV9 and TRBJ2-3): DSGVTQTPKHLITATGQRVTLRCSPRSGDLSVYWYQQSLDQGLQFLIQYYNGEERAKGNILERFSAQQFPDLHSELNLSSLELGDSALYFCASSVVDRGADTQYFGPGTRLTVL.

The chain combines TRBV7-8 with TRBJ2-3; D unresolved. CDR3 length equals 14 residues. The V end was cut by 5 bases, the J end by 2 bases, with 11 bases between. CDR1 is SGHVS, CDR2 FQNEAQ, per germline. The CDR3 sequence is CASSTRYTTDTQYF. The CDR3 nucleotides read TGTGCCAGCAGCACCCGATACACCACAGATACGCAGTATTTT. Together with reference TRBV7-8 and TRBJ2-3, the CDR3 gives the full variable domain: GAGVSQSPRYKVAKRGQDVALRCDPISGHVSLFWYQQALGQGPEFLTYFQNEAQLDKSGLPSDRFFAERPEGSVSTLKIQRTQQEDSAVYLCASSTRYTTDTQYFGPGTRLTVL.

There are a few counts of this clone. The V and J genes are TRBV5-1 and TRBJ2-7; a weak D match, TRBD1 (6 bases). This CDR3 spans 15 amino acids. Germline lookup yields CDR1 SGHRS and CDR2 YFSETQ. The V gene lost 1 base and the J gene lost 2 bases, with 13 bases spanning the gap. DNA for the CDR3: TGCGCCAGCAGCTTGTATGGGACAAGCACCTACGAGCAGTACTTC. Residues: CASSLYGTSTYEQYF.

The V gene is TRBV27, the J gene TRBJ2-1; maybe TRBD1 (6 bases). Germline CDR1 reads MNHEY; CDR2 reads SMNVEV (reference sequence). CDR3 length: 16 amino acids. V gave up 0 bases and J gave up 4 bases, with 13 bases separating them. The CDR3 sequence is CASSLSWTAVYNEQFF. CDR3 coding DNA: TGTGCCAGCAGTTTATCTTGGACAGCCGTTTACAATGAGCAGTTCTTC.

The chain links TRBV30 to TRBJ2-1, with unresolved D. Germline V lookup: CDR1 GTSNPN, CDR2 SVGIG (reference sequence). This CDR3 region has 16 residues. Trimming pared 3 bases from V and 0 bases from J, leaving 15 bases between. The CDR3 loop reads CAWSPTLRRSYNEQFF. The CDR3 DNA follows: TGTGCCTGGAGCCCCACTTTGCGCCGCTCCTACAATGAGCAGTTCTTC.

This clone occurred a few times. The DNA for the CDR3 is TGTGCCAGCAGCGAGATCGCAGGCGGGTCTGAAGCTTTCTTT. It is translated as CASSEIAGGSEAFF. The chain has TRBV7-3 and TRBJ1-1, with D hard to call. In germline, CDR1 is SGHTA, CDR2 FQGTGA. The CDR3 runs 14 residues. V lost 5 bases and J 6 bases, leaving 16 bases between the germline ends.

This chain uses TRBV11-1 with TRBJ2-7; 9 bases line up with TRBD1. Germline V gene data show CDR1 as SGHAT and CDR2 as FQDESV (reference sequence). The CDR3 spans 13 residues. V trimming: 5 bases; J trimming: 4 bases; junction bases outside the gene matches: 3. The chain's CDR3 is CASSMTGGYEQYF. The CDR3 DNA follows: TGTGCCAGCAGCATGACAGGGGGATACGAGCAGTACTTC.

The rearrangement joins TRBV19 to TRBJ2-7, with 8 bases identical to TRBD1. Germline V gene lookup returns CDR1 LNHDA and CDR2 SQIVND (reference sequence). This CDR3 is built from 13 residues. Trimming at V came to 5 bases and at J to 6 bases, leaving 6 bases not matched to a gene. CDR3 sequence: CASSLGQGGEQYF. CDR3 coding DNA: TGTGCCAGTAGTCTCGGACAGGGTGGCGAGCAGTACTTC.

This clone came up a few times. This chain uses TRBV5-1 with TRBJ2-1; the D gene is possibly TRBD1 (6 bases). V lost 2 bases, J lost 5 bases, and 14 bases lay in between. The CDR3 consists of 15 residues. Germline values: CDR1 SGHRS, CDR2 YFSETQ. The DNA of the CDR3 is TGCGCCAGCAGCTTCGGACAGCACGAGCACAATGAGCAGTTCTTC. Translated, it gives CASSFGQHEHNEQFF.

CDR3 nucleotides: TGTGCCAGCAGCGTAGCCTCCCTCGTTTCCGAGCAGTACTTC. Its translation: CASSVASLVSEQYF. This rearrangement joins TRBV9 to TRBJ2-7; no firm D call. The CDR3 has 14 amino acids. In germline, CDR1 is SGDLS, CDR2 YYNGEE. Between the trimmed V and J ends, which lost 0 bases and 6 bases, there was a span of 13 bases. Full variable domain (outside the CDR3, taken from reference TRBV9 and TRBJ2-7): DSGVTQTPKHLITATGQRVTLRCSPRSGDLSVYWYQQSLDQGLQFLIQYYNGEERAKGNILERFSAQQFPDLHSELNLSSLELGDSALYFCASSVASLVSEQYFGPGTRLTVT.

The chain couples TRBV9 to TRBJ2-6; D possibly corresponds to TRBD2 (5 bases). The V end was cut by 4 bases, the J end by 0 bases, with 8 bases between. Per germline, CDR1 SGDLS and CDR2 YYNGEE. This CDR3 region has 15 residues. The CDR3 DNA is TGTGCCAGCAGCCTCGAGGGCTCTGGGGCCAACGTCCTGACTTTC. It codes for CASSLEGSGANVLTF.

This clone was observed once. This chain links TRBV7-2 with TRBJ1-1; the match to TRBD1 covers 7 bases. Trimming cost V 4 bases and J 5 bases; bases outside gene matches: 7. This CDR3 spans 14 amino acids. Germline CDR1 is SGHTA and CDR2 is FQGNSA. The CDR3 coding sequence is TGTGCCAGCAGCTACCAGATACAGGGGACTGAAGCTTTCTTT. Its translation: CASSYQIQGTEAFF.

This clone appeared a few times. The chain couples TRBV27 to TRBJ2-1, with 14 bases matching TRBD2. CDR1 MNHEY and CDR2 SMNVEV come from the germline V gene (reference sequence). V was pared by 7 bases and J by 9 bases, with 14 bases of the junction left unmatched. CDR3 length: 17 amino acids. For the CDR3, the DNA is TGTGCCAGCAAACTGACACCGGGACTAGCGGGAGTCGGTGAGCAGTTCTTC. This codes for CASKLTPGLAGVGEQFF.

The rearrangement links TRBV2 to TRBJ2-7; 7 bases align to TRBD1. The germline CDR1 and CDR2 sequences are SNHLY and FYNNEI. CDR3 size: 13 residues. Losses at the gene ends were 3 bases for V and 4 bases for J; bases not matched to a gene: 3. CDR3: CASSEGQLYEQYF. The CDR3 DNA follows: TGTGCCAGCAGTGAGGGACAGTTGTACGAGCAGTACTTC.

V gene TRBV9 combines with J gene TRBJ2-5, with 11 bases aligning to TRBD2. This CDR3 comprises 17 residues. Trimming cost V 5 bases and J 1 base; bases outside gene matches: 10. Germline CDR1 reads SGDLS; CDR2 reads YYNGEE. The CDR3 reads CASRDRLAGIRQETQYF. DNA for the CDR3: TGTGCCAGCAGGGACCGACTAGCGGGAATCCGCCAAGAGACCCAGTACTTC.